This TCR beta chain was sequenced for a study of CD8 T cells in Susac syndrome. The multiple sclerosis controls were treatment-naive patients affected by stable or active relapsing-remitting disease. Germline CDR1 and CDR2: SEHNR and FQNEAQ (reference sequence). The CDR3 loop spans 16 amino acids. V shed 6 bases, J shed 5 bases, and the junction held 10 bases outside the gene matches. Random hexamers served to reverse transcribe roughly 0.5 to 1 ug RNA. MiXCR was run by TCRdb on the immunoSEQ multiplex PCR reads, yielding one entry per CDR3 protein. The sample lists fewer than 350,000 distinct CDR3 sequences, roughly 85% occurring once.

The sequence was obtained from a human donor with multiple sclerosis. The source material was CD8+ T cells from PBMCs. This chain links TRBV7-9 with TRBJ1-5; 10 bases are a match to TRBD1. CDR3 sequence: CASSLGPGQGHQPQHF. The CDR3 bases are TGTGCCAGCAGTCTTGGACCGGGACAGGGGCATCAGCCCCAGCATTTT.